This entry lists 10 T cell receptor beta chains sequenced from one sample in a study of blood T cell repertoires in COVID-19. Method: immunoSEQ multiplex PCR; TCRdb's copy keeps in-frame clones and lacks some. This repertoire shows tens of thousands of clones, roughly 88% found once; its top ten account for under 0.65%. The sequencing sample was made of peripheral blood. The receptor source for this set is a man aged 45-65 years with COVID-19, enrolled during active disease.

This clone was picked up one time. CDR3 in DNA: TGTGCCAGCAGCTTAGTGGAGCAGACTGAAGCTTTCTTT. This encodes CASSLVEQTEAFF. The gene calls are TRBV7-2 and TRBJ1-1; D is ambiguous. The CDR3 totals 13 residues. Germline CDR1 SGHTA, CDR2 FQGNSA. The V end was cut by 1 base, the J end by 5 bases, with 8 bases between.

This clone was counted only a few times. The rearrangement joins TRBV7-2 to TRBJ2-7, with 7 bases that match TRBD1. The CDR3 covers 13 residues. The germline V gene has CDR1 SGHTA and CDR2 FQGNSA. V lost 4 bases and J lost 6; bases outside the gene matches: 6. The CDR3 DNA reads TGTGCCAGCAGCTCTCCGACAGGGATCGAGCAGTACTTC. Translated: CASSSPTGIEQYF.

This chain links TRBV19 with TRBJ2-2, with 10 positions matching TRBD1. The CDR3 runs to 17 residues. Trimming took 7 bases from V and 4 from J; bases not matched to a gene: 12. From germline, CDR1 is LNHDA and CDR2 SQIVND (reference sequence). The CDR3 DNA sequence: TGTGCCAGTACGAATAACCGGGACAGGGGTGTCACCGGGGAGCTGTTTTTT. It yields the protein CASTNNRDRGVTGELFF.

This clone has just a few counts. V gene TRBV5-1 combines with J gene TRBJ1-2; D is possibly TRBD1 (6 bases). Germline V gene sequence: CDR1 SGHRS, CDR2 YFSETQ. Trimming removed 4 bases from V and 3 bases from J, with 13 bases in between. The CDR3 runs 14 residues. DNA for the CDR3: TGCGCCAGCAGCCAAAAAGGGGGAGACTATGGCTACACCTTC. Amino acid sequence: CASSQKGGDYGYTF.

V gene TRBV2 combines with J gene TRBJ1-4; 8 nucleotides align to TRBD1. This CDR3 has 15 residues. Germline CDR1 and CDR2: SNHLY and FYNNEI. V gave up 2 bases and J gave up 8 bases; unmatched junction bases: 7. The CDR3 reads CASSERGQVSEKLFF. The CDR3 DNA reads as TGTGCCAGCAGTGAACGGGGACAGGTCTCCGAAAAACTGTTTTTT. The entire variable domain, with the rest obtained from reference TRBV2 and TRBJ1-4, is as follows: EPEVTQTPSHQVTQMGQEVILRCVPISNHLYFYWYRQILGQKVEFLVSFYNNEISEKSEIFDDQFSVERPDGSNFTLKIRSTKLEDSAMYFCASSERGQVSEKLFFGSGTQLSVL.

The CDR3 sequence: CASAQGRFERNTIYF. The CDR3 DNA is TGTGCCAGTGCTCAGGGAAGGTTCGAAAGAAACACCATATATTTT. V is TRBV7-9 and J is TRBJ1-3; the D gene is possibly TRBD1 (5 bases). Germline V gene sequence: CDR1 SEHNR, CDR2 FQNEAQ (reference sequence). The ends were cut back, 9 bases at V and 5 bases at J, with 20 bases in the middle. CDR3 length equals 15 residues.

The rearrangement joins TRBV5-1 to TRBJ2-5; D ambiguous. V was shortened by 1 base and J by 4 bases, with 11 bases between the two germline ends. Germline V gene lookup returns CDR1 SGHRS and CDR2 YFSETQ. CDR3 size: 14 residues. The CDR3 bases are TGCGCCAGCAGCTTGACCGGAGCTCGAGAGACCCAGTACTTC. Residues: CASSLTGARETQYF.

CDR3 in DNA: TGTGCCAGCAGCGTAGCCCCGGGACTTCGGCAAGAGACCCAGTACTTC. It is translated as CASSVAPGLRQETQYF. This chain joins TRBV9 and TRBJ2-5, with D possibly being TRBD2 (6 bases). V was shortened by 0 bases and J by 2 bases, with 14 bases between the two germline ends. Looked up from germline, CDR1 is SGDLS and CDR2 is YYNGEE. The CDR3 has 16 residues.

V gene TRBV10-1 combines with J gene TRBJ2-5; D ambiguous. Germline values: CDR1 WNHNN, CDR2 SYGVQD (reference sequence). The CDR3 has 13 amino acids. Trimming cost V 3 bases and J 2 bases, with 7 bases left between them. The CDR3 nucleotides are TGCGCCAGCAGTGACACACATCAAGAGACCCAGTACTTC. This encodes CASSDTHQETQYF.

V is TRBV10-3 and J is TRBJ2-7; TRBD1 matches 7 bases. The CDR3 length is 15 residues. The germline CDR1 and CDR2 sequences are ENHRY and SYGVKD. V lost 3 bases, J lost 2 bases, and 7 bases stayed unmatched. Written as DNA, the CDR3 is TGTGCCATCAGTGATCCGCCGGGACAGACCTACGAGCAGTACTTC. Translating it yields CAISDPPGQTYEQYF.